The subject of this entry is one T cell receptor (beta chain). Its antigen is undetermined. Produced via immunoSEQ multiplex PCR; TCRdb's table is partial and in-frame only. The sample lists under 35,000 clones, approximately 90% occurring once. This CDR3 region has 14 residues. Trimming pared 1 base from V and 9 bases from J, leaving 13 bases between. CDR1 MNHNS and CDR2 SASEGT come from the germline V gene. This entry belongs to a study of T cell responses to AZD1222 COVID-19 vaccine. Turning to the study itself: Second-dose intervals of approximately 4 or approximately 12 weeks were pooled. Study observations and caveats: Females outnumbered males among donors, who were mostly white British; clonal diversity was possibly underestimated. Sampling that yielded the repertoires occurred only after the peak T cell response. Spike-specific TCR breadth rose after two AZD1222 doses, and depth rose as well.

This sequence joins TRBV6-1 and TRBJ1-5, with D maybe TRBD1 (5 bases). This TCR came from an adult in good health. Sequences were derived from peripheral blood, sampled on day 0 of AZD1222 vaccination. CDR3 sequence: CASSEVGGLRPQHF. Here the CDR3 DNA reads TGTGCCAGCAGTGAAGTGGGGGGATTAAGGCCCCAGCATTTT.